The clone carrying this T cell receptor (beta chain) has a count of ten or more. TCRdb analysed the 5' RACE reads with MiXCR anew, one entry per CDR3 protein. This table holds some 100,000 distinct CDR3 sequences, roughly 8.3% found once. The sample is drawn from a study of CD8 T cells in ankylosing spondylitis. CDR3 length: 15 amino acids. Per the germline V gene, CDR1 is MNHEY and CDR2 is SVGAGI. Trimming took 0 bases from V and 4 from J; bases not matched to a gene: 3. The chain uses TRBV6-5 and TRBJ1-1; TRBD1 agrees at 9 bases. What was sequenced was blood, either unsorted or a sorted T cell fraction (not recorded which). The source of this sequence is a male donor with ankylosing spondylitis or in good health (not recorded which). CDR3 bases: TGTGCCAGCAGTTACTCACAGGGGGCGCGCACTGAAGCTTTCTTT. Translated, it gives CASSYSQGARTEAFF.